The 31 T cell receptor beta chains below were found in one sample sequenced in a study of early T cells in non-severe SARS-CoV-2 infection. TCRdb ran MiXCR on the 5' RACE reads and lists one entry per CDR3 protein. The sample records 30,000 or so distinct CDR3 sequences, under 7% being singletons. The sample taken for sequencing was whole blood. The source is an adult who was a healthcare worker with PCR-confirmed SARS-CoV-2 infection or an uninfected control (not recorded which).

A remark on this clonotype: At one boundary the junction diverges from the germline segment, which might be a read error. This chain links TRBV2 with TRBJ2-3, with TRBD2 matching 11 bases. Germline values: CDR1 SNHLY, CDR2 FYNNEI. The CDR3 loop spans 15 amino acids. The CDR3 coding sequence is TGTGACAGCAGGGGGACTAGCGGAAGCACAGATACGCAGTATTTT. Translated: CDSRGTSGSTDTQYF.

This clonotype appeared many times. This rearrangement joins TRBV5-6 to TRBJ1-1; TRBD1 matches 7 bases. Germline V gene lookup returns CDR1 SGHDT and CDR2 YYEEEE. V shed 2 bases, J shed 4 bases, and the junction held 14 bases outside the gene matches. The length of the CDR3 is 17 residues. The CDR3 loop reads CASSFGDSSYEGTEAFF. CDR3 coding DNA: TGTGCCAGCAGCTTCGGGGACAGCTCATACGAAGGCACTGAAGCTTTCTTT.

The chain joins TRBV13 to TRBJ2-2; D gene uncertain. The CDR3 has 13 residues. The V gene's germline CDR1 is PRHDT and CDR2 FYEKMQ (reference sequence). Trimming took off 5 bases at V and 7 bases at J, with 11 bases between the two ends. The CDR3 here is CASSPRLIGELFF. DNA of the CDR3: TGTGCCAGCAGCCCTCGACTTATCGGGGAGCTGTTTTTT.

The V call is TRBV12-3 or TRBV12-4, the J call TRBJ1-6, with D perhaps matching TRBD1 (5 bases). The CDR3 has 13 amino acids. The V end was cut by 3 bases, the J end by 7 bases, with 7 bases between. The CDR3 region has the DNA TGTGCCAGCAGTTTCCAGGGAAATTCACCCCTCCACTTT. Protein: CASSFQGNSPLHF.

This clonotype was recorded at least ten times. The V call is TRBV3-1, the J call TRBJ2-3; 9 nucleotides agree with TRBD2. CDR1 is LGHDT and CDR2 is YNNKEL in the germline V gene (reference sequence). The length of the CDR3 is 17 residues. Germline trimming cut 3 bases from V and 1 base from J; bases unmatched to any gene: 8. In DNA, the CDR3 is TGTGCCAGCAGCCAGGGTGCGGCTAGCGGGGGCACAGATACGCAGTATTTT. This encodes CASSQGAASGGTDTQYF.

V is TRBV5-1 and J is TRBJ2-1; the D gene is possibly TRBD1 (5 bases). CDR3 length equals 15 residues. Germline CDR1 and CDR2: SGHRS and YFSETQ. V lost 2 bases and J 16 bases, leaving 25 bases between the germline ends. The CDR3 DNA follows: TGCGCCAGCAGCTTAGGGGAATCACGAGAGCTAATAGAATTCTTC. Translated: CASSLGESRELIEFF. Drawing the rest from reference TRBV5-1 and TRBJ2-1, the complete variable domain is KAGVTQTPRYLIKTRGQQVTLSCSPISGHRSVSWYQQTPGQGLQFLFEYFSETQRNKGNFPGRFSGRQFSNSRSEMNVSTLELGDSALYLCASSLGESRELIEFFGPGTRLTVL.

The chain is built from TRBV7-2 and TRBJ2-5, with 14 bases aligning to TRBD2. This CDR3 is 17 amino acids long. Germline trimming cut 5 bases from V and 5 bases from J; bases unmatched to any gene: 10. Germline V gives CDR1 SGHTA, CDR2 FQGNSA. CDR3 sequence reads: CASSIFGTSGGGETQYF. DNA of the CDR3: TGTGCCAGCAGCATCTTCGGGACTAGCGGGGGAGGTGAGACCCAGTACTTC. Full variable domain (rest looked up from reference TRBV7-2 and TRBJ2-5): GAGVSQSPSNKVTEKGKDVELRCDPISGHTALYWYRQSLGQGLEFLIYFQGNSAPDKSGLPSDRFSAERTGGSVSTLTIQRTQQEDSAVYLCASSIFGTSGGGETQYFGPGTRLLVL.

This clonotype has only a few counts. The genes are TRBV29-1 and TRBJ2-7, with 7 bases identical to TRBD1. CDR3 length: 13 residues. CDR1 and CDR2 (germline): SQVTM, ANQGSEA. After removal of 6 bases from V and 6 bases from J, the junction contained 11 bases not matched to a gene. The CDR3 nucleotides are TGCAGCGTGACAGACAGGGACCAGGGCGAGCAGTACTTC. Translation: CSVTDRDQGEQYF.

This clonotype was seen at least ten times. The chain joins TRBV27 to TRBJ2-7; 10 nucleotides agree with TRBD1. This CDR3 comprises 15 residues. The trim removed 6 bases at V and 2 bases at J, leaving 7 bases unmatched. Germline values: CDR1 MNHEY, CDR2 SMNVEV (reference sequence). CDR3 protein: CASSPGTGAPYEQYF. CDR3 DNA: TGTGCCAGCAGCCCCGGGACAGGGGCGCCCTACGAGCAGTACTTC.

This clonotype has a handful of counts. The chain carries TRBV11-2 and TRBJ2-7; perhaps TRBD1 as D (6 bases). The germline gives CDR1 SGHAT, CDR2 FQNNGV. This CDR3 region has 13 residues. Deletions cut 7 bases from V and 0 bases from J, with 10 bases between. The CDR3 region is CASTQGGSYEQYF. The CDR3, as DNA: TGTGCCAGCACCCAAGGGGGCTCCTACGAGCAGTACTTC.

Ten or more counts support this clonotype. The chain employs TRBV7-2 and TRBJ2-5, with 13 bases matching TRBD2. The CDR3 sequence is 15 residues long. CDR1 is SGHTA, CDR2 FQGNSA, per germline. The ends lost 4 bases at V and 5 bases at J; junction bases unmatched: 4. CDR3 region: CASSYRLAGGETQYF. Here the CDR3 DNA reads TGTGCCAGCAGCTATAGACTAGCGGGAGGCGAGACCCAGTACTTC.

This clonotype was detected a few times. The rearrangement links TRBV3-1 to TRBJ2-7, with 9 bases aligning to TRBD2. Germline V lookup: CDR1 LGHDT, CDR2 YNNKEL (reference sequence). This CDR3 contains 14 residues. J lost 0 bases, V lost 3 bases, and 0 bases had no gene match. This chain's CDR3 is CASSHSGSSYEQYF. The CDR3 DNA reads TGTGCCAGCAGCCATAGCGGGAGCTCCTACGAGCAGTACTTC.

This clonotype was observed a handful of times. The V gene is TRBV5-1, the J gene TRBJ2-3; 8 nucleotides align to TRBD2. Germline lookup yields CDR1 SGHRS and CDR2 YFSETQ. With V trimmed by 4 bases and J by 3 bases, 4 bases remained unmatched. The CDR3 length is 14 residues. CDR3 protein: CASSPGTRTDTQYF. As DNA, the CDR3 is TGCGCCAGCAGCCCCGGGACTAGAACAGATACGCAGTATTTT. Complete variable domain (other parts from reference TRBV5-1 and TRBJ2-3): KAGVTQTPRYLIKTRGQQVTLSCSPISGHRSVSWYQQTPGQGLQFLFEYFSETQRNKGNFPGRFSGRQFSNSRSEMNVSTLELGDSALYLCASSPGTRTDTQYFGPGTRLTVL.

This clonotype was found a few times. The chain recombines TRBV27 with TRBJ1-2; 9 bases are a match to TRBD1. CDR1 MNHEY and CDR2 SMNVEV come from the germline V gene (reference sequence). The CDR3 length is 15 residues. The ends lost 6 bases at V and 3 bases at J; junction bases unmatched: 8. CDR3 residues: CASSPGQGGYYGYTF. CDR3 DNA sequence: TGTGCCAGCAGCCCGGGACAGGGAGGTTACTATGGCTACACCTTC.

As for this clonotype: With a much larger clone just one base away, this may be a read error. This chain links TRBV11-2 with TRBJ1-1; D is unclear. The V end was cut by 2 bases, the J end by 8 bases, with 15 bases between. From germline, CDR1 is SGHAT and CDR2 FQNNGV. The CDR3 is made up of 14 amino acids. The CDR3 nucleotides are TGTGCCAGCAGCTTAACAGACACCGCAGCCGAAGCTTTCTTT. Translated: CASSLTDTAAEAFF.

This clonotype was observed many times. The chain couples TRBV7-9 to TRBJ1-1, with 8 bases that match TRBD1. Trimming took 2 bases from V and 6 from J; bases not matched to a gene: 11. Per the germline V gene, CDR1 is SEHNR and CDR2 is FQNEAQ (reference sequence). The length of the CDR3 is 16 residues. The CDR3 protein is CASSLRQGAGIAEAFF. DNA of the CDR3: TGTGCCAGCAGCTTAAGGCAGGGGGCAGGTATAGCTGAAGCTTTCTTT.

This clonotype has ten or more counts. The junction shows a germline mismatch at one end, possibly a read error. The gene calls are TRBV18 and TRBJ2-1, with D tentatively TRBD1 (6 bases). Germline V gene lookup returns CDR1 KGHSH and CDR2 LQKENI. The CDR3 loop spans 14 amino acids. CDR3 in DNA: TGTGCCAGCTCACCATTCTCTCAGGGGAGTGAGCAGTCCTTC. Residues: CASSPFSQGSEQSF.

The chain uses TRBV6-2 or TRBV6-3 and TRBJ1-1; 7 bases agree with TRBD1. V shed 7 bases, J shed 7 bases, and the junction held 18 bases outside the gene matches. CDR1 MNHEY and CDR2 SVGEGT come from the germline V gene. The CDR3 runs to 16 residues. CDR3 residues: CASTSRYGTDTHEAFF. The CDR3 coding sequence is TGTGCCAGCACCTCACGCTACGGGACAGATACACATGAAGCTTTCTTT.

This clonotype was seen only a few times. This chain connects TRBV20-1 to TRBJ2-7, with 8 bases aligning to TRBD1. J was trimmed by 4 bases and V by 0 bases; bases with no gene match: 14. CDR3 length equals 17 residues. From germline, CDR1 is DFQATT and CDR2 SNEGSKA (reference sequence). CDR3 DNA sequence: TGCAGTGCTAGAGATAAACGGGCAGGGACAGGATTTTACGAGCAGTACTTC. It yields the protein CSARDKRAGTGFYEQYF.

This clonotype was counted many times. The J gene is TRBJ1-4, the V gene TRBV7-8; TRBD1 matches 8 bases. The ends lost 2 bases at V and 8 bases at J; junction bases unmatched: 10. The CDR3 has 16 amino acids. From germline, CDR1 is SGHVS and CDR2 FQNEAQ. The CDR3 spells CASSLTTGGGREKLFF. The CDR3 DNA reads TGTGCCAGCAGCTTAACTACAGGGGGAGGGAGAGAAAAACTGTTTTTT.

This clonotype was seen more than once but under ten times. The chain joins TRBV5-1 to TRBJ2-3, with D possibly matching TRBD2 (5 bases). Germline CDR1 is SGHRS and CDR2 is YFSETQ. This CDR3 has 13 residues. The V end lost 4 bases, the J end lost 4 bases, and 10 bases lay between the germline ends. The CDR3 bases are TGCGCCAGCAGCGAGGGTAGCGCAGATACGCAGTATTTT. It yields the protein CASSEGSADTQYF.

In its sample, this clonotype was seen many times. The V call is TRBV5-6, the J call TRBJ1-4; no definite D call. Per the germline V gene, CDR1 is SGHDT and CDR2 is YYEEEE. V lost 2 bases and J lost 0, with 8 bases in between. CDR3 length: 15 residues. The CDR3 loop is CASSFVAATNEKLFF. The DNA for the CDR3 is TGTGCCAGCAGCTTTGTGGCAGCAACTAATGAAAAACTGTTTTTT.

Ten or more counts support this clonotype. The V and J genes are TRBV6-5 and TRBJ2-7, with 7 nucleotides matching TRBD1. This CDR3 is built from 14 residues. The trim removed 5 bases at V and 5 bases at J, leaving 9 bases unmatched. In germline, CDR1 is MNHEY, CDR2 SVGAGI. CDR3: CASSQTGKGDEQYF. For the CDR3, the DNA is TGTGCCAGCAGTCAGACAGGGAAAGGAGACGAGCAGTACTTC.

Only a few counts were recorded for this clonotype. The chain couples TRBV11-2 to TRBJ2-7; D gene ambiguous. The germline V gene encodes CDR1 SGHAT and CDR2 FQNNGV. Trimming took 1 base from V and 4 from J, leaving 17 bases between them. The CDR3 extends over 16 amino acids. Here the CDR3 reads CASSLGSSGSTYEQYF. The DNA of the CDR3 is TGTGCCAGCAGCTTAGGTTCCTCGGGCTCTACGTACGAGCAGTACTTC.

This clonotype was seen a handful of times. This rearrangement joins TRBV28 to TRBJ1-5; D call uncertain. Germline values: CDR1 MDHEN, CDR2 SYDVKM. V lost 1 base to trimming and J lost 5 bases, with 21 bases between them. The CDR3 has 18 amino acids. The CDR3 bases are TGTGCCAGCAGTTTATCCCCGGGCTTGGGCAGCAGCGATCAGCCCCAGCATTTT. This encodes CASSLSPGLGSSDQPQHF.

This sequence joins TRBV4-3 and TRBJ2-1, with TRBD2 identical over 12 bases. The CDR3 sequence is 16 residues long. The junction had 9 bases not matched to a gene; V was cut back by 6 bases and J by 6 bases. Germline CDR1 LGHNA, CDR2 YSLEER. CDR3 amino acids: CASSETSGGPGNEQFF. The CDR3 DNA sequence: TGCGCCAGCAGTGAGACTAGCGGGGGCCCCGGCAATGAGCAGTTCTTC.

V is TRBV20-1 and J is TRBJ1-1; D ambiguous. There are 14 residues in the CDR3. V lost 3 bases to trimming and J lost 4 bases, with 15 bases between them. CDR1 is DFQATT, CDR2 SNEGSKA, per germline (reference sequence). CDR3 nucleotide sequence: TGCAGTGCTAGGAATCAGGCGGGGAGCACTGAAGCTTTCTTT. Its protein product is CSARNQAGSTEAFF.

The CDR3 region has the DNA TGTGCCAGCAGCCTGACTAGTCCGAAACGGAATGAGCAGTTCTTC. This encodes CASSLTSPKRNEQFF. The V and J genes are TRBV7-2 and TRBJ2-1; TRBD2 is a possible D gene (6 bases). Looked up from germline, CDR1 is SGHTA and CDR2 is FQGNSA. This CDR3 is built from 15 residues. Trimming removed 5 bases from V and 7 bases from J, with 18 bases in between.

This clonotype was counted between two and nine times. The CDR3: CSALRGSPSYEQYF. In DNA, the CDR3 is TGCAGTGCCCTTCGCGGGAGTCCTTCCTACGAGCAGTACTTC. The chain couples TRBV20-1 to TRBJ2-7, with 7 bases lining up with TRBD2. V gave up 6 bases and J gave up 1 base; unmatched junction bases: 9. The CDR3 sequence is 14 residues long. Germline CDR1 reads DFQATT; CDR2 reads SNEGSKA (reference sequence).

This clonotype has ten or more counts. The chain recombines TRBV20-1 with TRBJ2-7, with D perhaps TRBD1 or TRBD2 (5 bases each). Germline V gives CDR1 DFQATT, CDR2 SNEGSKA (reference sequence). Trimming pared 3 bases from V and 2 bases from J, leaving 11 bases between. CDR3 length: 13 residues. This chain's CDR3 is CSAREDNTYEQYF. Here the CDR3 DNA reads TGCAGTGCTAGGGAGGACAACACCTACGAGCAGTACTTC.

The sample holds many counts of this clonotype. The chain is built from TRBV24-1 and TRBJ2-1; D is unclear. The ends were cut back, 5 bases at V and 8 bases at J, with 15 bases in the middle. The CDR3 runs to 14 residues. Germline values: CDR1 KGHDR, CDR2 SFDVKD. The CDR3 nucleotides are TGTGCCACCAGTGGCCCTCTGTCGATCCATGAGCAGTTCTTC. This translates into CATSGPLSIHEQFF.